The T cell receptor beta chain under discussion was sequenced for a study of cytomegalovirus exposure and HLA in healthy donors. Across the whole study: An early data release held tens of millions of unique TCRs from HLA-typed donors. General study results and limits: In a later analysis, an Asian-associated ancestry cluster reportedly showed fewer N-insertions than the approximately 660-donor mean.

This CDR3 has 16 residues. Per germline, CDR1 LGHNA and CDR2 YNFKEQ. V lost 4 bases and J 5 bases, leaving 18 bases between the germline ends. Concerning this clone: No antigen is known for it.

The PCR employed 60 Vbeta primers together with 13 Jbeta primers. Measured with immunoSEQ multiplex PCR; TCRdb has only the in-frame clones, and not every one. The table has under 200,000 clones, 70% to 90% seen once. Sample: PBMCs. The chain joins TRBV4-2 to TRBJ2-1; a possible D gene is TRBD2 (5 bases). The clonotype originates from a man aged 25-40 years in good health and CMV-seropositive. The CDR3 here is CASSRAPGTPNNEQFF. The CDR3 region has the DNA TGTGCCAGCAGCCGCGCCCCGGGAACTCCTAACAATGAGCAGTTCTTC.